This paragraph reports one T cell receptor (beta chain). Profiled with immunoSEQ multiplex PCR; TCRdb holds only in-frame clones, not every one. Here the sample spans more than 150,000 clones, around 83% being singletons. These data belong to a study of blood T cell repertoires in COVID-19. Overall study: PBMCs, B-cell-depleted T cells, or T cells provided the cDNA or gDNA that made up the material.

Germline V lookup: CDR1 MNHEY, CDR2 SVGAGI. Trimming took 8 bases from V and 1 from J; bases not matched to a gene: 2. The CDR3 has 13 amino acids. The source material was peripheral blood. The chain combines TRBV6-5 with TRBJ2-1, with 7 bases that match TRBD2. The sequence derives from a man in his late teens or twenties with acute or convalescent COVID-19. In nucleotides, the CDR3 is TGTGCCAGCCTCGGGGGGTCCTACAATGAGCAGTTCTTC. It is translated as CASLGGSYNEQFF.